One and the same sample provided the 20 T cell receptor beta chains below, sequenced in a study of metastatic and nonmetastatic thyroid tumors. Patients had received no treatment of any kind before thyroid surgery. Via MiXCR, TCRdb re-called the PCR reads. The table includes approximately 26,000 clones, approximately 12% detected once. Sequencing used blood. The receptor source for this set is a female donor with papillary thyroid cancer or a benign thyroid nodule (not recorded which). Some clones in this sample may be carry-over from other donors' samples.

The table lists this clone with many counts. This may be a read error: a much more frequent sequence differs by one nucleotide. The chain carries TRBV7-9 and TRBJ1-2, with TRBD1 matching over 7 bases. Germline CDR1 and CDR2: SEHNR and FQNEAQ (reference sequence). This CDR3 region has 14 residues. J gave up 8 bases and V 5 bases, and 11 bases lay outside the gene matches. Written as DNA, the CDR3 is TGTGCCAGCAGCCCGTTGACAGGGAACCGAGGCTACACCTTC. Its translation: CASSPLTGNRGYTF.

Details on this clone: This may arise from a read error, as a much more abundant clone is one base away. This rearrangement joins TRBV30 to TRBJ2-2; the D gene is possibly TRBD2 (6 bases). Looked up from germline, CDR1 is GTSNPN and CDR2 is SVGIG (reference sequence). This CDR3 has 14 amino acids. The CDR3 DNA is TGTGCCTGGAGTGCTTTAGCGGCCACCGGGGATCTGTTTTTT. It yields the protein CAWSALAATGDLFF. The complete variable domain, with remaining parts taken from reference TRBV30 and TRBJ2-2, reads SQTIHQWPATLVQPVGSPLSLECTVEGTSNPNLYWYRQAAGRGLQLLFYSVGIGQISSEVPQNLSASRPQDRQFILSSKKLLLSDSGFYLCAWSALAATGDLFFGEGSRLTVL.

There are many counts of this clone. CDR3 DNA: TGTGCCAGCAGCCAAGTCGACAAGACCGGGGAGCTGTTTTTT. It translates to CASSQVDKTGELFF. The chain uses TRBV4-2 and TRBJ2-2; D unclear. The CDR3 runs 14 residues. Germline assignment: CDR1 LGHNA and CDR2 YNFKEQ. V lost 1 base to trimming and J lost 5 bases, with 8 bases between them.

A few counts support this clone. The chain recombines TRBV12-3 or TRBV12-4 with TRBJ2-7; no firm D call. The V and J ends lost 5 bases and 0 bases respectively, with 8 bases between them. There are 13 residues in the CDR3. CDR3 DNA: TGTGCCAGCAGTGCCGGTTTCTCCTACGAGCAGTACTTC. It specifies CASSAGFSYEQYF.

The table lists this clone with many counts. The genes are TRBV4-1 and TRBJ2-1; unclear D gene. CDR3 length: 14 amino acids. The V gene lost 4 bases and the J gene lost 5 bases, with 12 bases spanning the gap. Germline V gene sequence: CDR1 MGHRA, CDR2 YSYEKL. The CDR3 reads CASSPRTVHNEQFF. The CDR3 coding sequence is TGCGCCAGCAGCCCCCGGACGGTCCACAATGAGCAGTTCTTC.

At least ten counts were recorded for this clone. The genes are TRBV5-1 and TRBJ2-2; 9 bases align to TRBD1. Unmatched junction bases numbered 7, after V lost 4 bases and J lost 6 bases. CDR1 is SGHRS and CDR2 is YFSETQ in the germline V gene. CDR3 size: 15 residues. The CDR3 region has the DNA TGCGCCAGCAGCCCCGGACAGGGGACCGCCGGGGAGCTGTTTTTT. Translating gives CASSPGQGTAGELFF.

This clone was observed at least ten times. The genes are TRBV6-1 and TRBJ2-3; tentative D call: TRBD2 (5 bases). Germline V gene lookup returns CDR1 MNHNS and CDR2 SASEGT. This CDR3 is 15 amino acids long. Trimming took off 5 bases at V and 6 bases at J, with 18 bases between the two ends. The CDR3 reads CASSRDPTTGDTQYF. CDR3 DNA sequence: TGTGCCAGCAGTCGCGACCCGACCACGGGGGATACGCAGTATTTT.

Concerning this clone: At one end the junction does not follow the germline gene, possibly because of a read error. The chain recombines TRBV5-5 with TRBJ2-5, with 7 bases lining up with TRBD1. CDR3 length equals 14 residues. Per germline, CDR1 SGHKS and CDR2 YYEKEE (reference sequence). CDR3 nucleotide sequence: TGCGCCAGCAGCCCCGGGGACAGCCAAGAGACCCAGTACTTC. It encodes CASSPGDSQETQYF.

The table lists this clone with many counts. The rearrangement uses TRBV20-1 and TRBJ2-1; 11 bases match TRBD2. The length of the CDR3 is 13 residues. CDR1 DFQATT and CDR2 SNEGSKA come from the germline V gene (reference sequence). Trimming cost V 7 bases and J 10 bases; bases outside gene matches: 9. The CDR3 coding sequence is TGCAGTGGGGGACTAGCGGACACCCAGGAGCAGTTCTTC. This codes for CSGGLADTQEQFF.

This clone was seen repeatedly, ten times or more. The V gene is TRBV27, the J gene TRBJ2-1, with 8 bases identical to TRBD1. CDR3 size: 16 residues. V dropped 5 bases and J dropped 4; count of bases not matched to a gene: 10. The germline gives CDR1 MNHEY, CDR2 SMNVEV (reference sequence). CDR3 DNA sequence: TGTGCCAGCAGTACTTACAGGGGGAAGGGGTACAATGAGCAGTTCTTC. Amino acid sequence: CASSTYRGKGYNEQFF.

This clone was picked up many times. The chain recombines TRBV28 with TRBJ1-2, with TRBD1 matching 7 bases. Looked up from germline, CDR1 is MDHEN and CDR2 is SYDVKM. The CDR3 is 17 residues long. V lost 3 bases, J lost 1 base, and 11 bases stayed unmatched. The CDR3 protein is CASSLTGSMFRNYGYTF. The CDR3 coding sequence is TGTGCCAGCAGTTTGACAGGGTCAATGTTCCGTAACTATGGCTACACCTTC.

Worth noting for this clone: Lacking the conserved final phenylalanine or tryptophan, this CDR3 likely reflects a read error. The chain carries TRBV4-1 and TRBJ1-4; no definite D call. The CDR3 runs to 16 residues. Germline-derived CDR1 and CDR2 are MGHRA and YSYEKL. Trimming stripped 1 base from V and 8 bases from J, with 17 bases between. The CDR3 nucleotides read TGCGCCAGCAGCCAAGTCACGGGAGGTGGCGGAGAAAAACTGTTTTCT. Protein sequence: CASSQVTGGGGEKLFS.

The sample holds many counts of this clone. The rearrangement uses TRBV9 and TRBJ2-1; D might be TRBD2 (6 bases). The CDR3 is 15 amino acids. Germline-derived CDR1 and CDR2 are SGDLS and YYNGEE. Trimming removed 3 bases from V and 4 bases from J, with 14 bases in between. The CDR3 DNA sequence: TGTGCCAGCAGCGGAGGGGCGGGAACATACAATGAGCAGTTCTTC. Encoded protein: CASSGGAGTYNEQFF.

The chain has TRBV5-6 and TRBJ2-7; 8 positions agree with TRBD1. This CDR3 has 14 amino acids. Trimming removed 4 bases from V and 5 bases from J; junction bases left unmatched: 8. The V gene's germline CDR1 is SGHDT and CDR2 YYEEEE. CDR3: CASSITGGIDEQYF. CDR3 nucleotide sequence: TGTGCCAGCAGCATAACAGGGGGAATCGACGAGCAGTACTTC.

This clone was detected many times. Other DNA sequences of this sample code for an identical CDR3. CDR3 coding DNA: TGTGCCAGCAGCCCCGACCTATCCTACGAGCAGTACTTC. Residues: CASSPDLSYEQYF. The chain recombines TRBV7-9 with TRBJ2-7; D is unresolved. This CDR3 comprises 13 residues. The V gene's germline CDR1 is SEHNR and CDR2 FQNEAQ (reference sequence). Between the trimmed V and J ends, which lost 5 bases and 1 base, there was a span of 9 bases.

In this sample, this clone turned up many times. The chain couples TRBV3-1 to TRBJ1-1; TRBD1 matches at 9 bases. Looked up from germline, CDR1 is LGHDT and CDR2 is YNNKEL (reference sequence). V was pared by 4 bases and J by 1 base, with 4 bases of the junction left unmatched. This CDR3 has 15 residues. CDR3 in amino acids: CASSLQGQGNTEAFF. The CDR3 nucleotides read TGTGCCAGCAGCCTACAGGGACAGGGGAACACTGAAGCTTTCTTT.

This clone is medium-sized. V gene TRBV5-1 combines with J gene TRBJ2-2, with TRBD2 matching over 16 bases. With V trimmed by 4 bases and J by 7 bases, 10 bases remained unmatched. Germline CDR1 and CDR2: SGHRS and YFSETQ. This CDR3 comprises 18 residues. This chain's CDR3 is CASSESGLAGGPVGELFF. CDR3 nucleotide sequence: TGCGCCAGCAGCGAGTCGGGACTAGCGGGAGGGCCAGTCGGGGAGCTGTTTTTT.

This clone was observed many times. The CDR3 sequence is CASSEWETQYF. As DNA, the CDR3 is TGTGCCAGCAGTGAATGGGAGACCCAGTACTTC. This rearrangement joins TRBV2 to TRBJ2-5; no clear D. CDR3 length equals 11 residues. CDR1 and CDR2 from the germline V gene are SNHLY and FYNNEI. Trimming took off 2 bases at V and 5 bases at J, with 3 bases between the two ends.

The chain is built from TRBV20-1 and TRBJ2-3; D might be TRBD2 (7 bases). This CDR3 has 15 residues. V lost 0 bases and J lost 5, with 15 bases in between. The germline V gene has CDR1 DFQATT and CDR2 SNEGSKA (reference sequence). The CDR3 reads CSARDMRGGLDTQYF. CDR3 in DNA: TGCAGTGCTAGAGATATGAGGGGGGGGCTAGATACGCAGTATTTT.

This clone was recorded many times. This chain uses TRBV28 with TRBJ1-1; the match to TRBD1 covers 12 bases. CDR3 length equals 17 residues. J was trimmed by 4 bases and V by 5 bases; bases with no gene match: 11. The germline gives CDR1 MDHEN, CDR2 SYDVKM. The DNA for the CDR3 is TGTGCCAGCAGTCCCGGGACAGGGGGCCGGTTAGGCACTGAAGCTTTCTTT. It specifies CASSPGTGGRLGTEAFF.